This T cell receptor beta chain emerged from a study of blood T cell repertoires in COVID-19. Trimming removed 2 bases at V and 7 bases at J, with 9 bases between. The CDR3 runs 14 residues. CDR1 and CDR2 from the germline V gene are SNHLY and FYNNEI. The table came from immunoSEQ multiplex PCR; TCRdb's copy has only in-frame clones and leaves some out. In the table there are 150,000 to 200,000 clones, 88% of which are singletons. V usage is TRBV2 and J usage is TRBJ1-6; D possibly corresponds to TRBD1 (6 bases). This receptor was identified in a woman between 25 and 40 years old with acute or convalescent COVID-19. The sample taken for sequencing was peripheral blood. The CDR3 nucleotides read TGTGCCAGCAGTGAAACAGGGCGGAATTCACCCCTCCACTTT. Translation gives CASSETGRNSPLHF.